Below, 4 T cell receptor beta chains from the same sample are listed, as sequenced in a study of response to subunit inactivated influenza vaccine. TCRdb called the RT-PCR reads again in MiXCR, with one record for every CDR3 protein. This sample has fewer than 600,000 distinct CDR3 sequences, with approximately 7.3% found just once. The sample was PBMCs from blood, taken roughly 24 months after vaccination. The receptors shown here come from a man between 50 and 75 years old who received an inactivated influenza vaccine.

This clonotype was detected ten times or more. The chain couples TRBV12-3 or TRBV12-4 to TRBJ2-7; D is unclear. The CDR3 has 13 residues. V gave up 2 bases and J gave up 0 bases, with 5 bases separating them. The CDR3 nucleotides read TGTGCCAGCAGTTTAACAAACTCCTACGAGCAGTACTTC. Amino acids: CASSLTNSYEQYF.

This clonotype was picked up many times. The chain combines TRBV6-2 or TRBV6-3 with TRBJ2-2; the D is unclear. The CDR3 spans 17 residues. With 0 bases removed from V and 1 base from J, the gap between germline ends came to 12 bases. Looked up from germline, CDR1 is MNHEY and CDR2 is SVGEGT. The CDR3, as DNA: TGTGCCAGCAGTTACTCTTTGGGCAGACTGAACACCGGGGAGCTGTTTTTT. Translated: CASSYSLGRLNTGELFF.

Ten or more counts support this clonotype. The chain couples TRBV12-3 or TRBV12-4 to TRBJ1-5; weak D call: TRBD1 (5 bases). The CDR3 extends over 15 amino acids. Between the trimmed V and J ends, which lost 4 bases and 2 bases, there was a span of 12 bases. As DNA, the CDR3 is TGTGCCAGCAGTTACGGGGGGGGTGGCAATCAGCCCCAGCATTTT. It codes for CASSYGGGGNQPQHF.

This clonotype was found many times. The chain has TRBV5-5 and TRBJ2-5, with 9 bases fitting TRBD1. With 0 bases clipped from V and 4 bases from J, the junction kept 7 bases outside the gene matches. Germline V CDR1 and CDR2: SGHKS, YYEKEE (reference sequence). The CDR3 contains 16 residues. CDR3 loop: CASSLETGGALETQYF. The CDR3 DNA follows: TGTGCCAGCAGCTTGGAAACAGGGGGCGCCTTAGAGACCCAGTACTTC.